The entry that follows covers one T cell receptor beta chain sequence. Its matching antigen is unknown. The V end lost 3 bases, the J end lost 6 bases, and 8 bases lay between the germline ends. The CDR3 runs to 11 residues. CDR1 and CDR2 (germline): SQVTM, ANQGSEA. The source of the sample is a study of identical twins. Whole-study findings and limits: Some out-of-frame alpha sequences were shared by twins, and these showed excess low generation probability.

Each CDR3 protein is one row after TCRdb ran MiXCR on the 5' RACE reads. The top ten clones hold over 4% of a sample with some 690,000 distinct CDR3 sequences, over 20% of them seen once. These records were also assigned to another study, of T cells expressing NK-cell markers. As that study records: The leading position in the CD3+CD56-NKG2C+ fraction of a handful of donors also went to these clonotypes.

The rearrangement uses TRBV29-1 and TRBJ1-2; D not resolved. The source is a woman between 18 and 30 years old in good health. What was sequenced was PBMCs. The CDR3 loop reads CSVETLNGYTF. The CDR3 nucleotides read TGCAGCGTTGAGACGTTAAATGGCTACACCTTC.